This TCR beta chain emerged from a study of siplizumab effects on memory and regulatory T cells. Sequenced by immunoSEQ multiplex PCR; TCRdb stores in-frame clones only, minus some. The sample records about 87,000 clones, nearly 95% being singletons. Sequenced input: non-Treg CD4+ T cells sorted from blood. The sequence came from a human donor in good health.

The CDR3 sequence is CASSATGWSNEKLFF. CDR3 nucleotides: TGTGCCAGCAGCGCGACAGGGTGGTCTAATGAAAAACTGTTTTTT. The rearrangement links TRBV9 to TRBJ1-4, with 7 bases aligning to TRBD1. With 3 bases clipped from V and 3 bases from J, the junction kept 5 bases outside the gene matches. The CDR3 loop spans 15 amino acids. Germline V gene lookup returns CDR1 SGDLS and CDR2 YYNGEE.